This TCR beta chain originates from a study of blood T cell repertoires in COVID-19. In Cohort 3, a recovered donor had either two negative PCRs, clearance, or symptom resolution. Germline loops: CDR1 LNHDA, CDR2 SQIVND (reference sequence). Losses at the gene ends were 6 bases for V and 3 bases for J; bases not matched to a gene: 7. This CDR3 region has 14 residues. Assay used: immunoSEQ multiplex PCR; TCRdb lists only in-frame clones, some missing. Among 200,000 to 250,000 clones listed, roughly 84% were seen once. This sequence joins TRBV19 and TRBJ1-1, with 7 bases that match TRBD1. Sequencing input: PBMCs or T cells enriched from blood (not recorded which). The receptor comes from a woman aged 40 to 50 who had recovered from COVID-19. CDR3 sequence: CASRELDRDTEAFF. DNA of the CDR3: TGTGCCAGTAGGGAACTTGACAGGGACACTGAAGCTTTCTTT.